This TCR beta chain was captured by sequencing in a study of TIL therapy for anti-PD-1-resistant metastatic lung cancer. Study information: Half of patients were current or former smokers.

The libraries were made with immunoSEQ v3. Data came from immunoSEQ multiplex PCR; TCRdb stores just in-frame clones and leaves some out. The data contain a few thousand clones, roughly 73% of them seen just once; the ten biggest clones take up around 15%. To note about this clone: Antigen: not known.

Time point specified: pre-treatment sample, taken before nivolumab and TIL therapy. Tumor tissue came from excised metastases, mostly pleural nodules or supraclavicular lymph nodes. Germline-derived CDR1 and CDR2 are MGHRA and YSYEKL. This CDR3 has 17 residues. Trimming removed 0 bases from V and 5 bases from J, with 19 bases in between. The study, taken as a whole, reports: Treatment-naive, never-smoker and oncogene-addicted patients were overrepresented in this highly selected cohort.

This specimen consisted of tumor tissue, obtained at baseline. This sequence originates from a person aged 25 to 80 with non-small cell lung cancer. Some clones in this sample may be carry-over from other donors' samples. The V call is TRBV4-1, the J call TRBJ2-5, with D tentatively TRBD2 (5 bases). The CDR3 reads CASSQDWSGFHSETQYF. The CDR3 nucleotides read TGCGCCAGCAGCCAAGATTGGTCGGGATTTCATAGTGAGACCCAGTACTTC.